The 4 T cell receptor beta chains below all came from one sample that was sequenced in a study of early T cells in non-severe SARS-CoV-2 infection. One entry per CDR3 protein, called by TCRdb with MiXCR from the 5' RACE reads. The sample contains over 50,000 distinct CDR3 sequences, roughly a tenth of which appear only once. The material sequenced was whole blood. These receptors were taken from an adult who was a healthcare worker with PCR-confirmed SARS-CoV-2 infection or an uninfected control (not recorded which).

This clonotype was counted a few times. V usage is TRBV27 and J usage is TRBJ2-3; 9 nucleotides agree with TRBD2. The CDR3 loop spans 20 amino acids. Germline V gene lookup returns CDR1 MNHEY and CDR2 SMNVEV (reference sequence). Unmatched junction bases numbered 17, after V lost 3 bases and J lost 1 base. In nucleotides, the CDR3 is TGTGCCAGCAGTTTCTATCCTACTAGCGGGCGGGGGATTGGCACAGATACGCAGTATTTT. Translating gives CASSFYPTSGRGIGTDTQYF.

In this sample, this clonotype turned up many times. The rearrangement joins TRBV19 to TRBJ2-7; weak D call: TRBD1 (5 bases). Trimming removed 6 bases at V and 3 bases at J, with 9 bases between. The CDR3 consists of 12 residues. Germline V gene lookup returns CDR1 LNHDA and CDR2 SQIVND (reference sequence). The DNA of the CDR3 is TGTGCCAGTAGCCACCAGGGCTACGAGCAGTACTTC. It translates to CASSHQGYEQYF.

This rearrangement joins TRBV4-3 to TRBJ2-5; D may be TRBD1 (5 bases). The CDR3 is made up of 15 amino acids. The germline V gene has CDR1 LGHNA and CDR2 YSLEER. V gave up 0 bases and J gave up 3 bases, with 11 bases separating them. CDR3 coding DNA: TGCGCCAGCAGCCAAGATCACAGGCGTGAAGAGACCCAGTACTTC. Amino acid sequence: CASSQDHRREETQYF.

This clonotype was picked up one time. This sequence joins TRBV19 and TRBJ2-3; 9 bases agree with TRBD1. V lost 4 bases to trimming and J lost 10 bases; unmatched junction nucleotides: 15. The length of the CDR3 is 16 residues. Germline V gives CDR1 LNHDA, CDR2 SQIVND (reference sequence). The CDR3 loop reads CASSNPIRDREVPQYF. CDR3 sequence (DNA): TGTGCCAGTAGTAACCCCATCCGGGACAGGGAAGTGCCGCAGTATTTT. The whole variable domain, remainder taken from reference TRBV19 and TRBJ2-3, is DGGITQSPKYLFRKEGQNVTLSCEQNLNHDAMYWYRQDPGQGLRLIYYSQIVNDFQKGDIAEGYSVSREKKESFPLTVTSAQKNPTAFYLCASSNPIRDREVPQYFGPGTRLTVL.